This TCR beta chain derives from a study of blood T cell repertoires in COVID-19. Across the whole study: Some COVID-19 samples were acute and others convalescent; all came from the United States, Italy and Spain. T cells, B-cell-depleted T cells, or PBMCs provided the cDNA or gDNA that served as material.

V shed 6 bases, J shed 3 bases, and the junction held 7 bases outside the gene matches. Germline assignment: CDR1 MNHNY and CDR2 SVGAGI (reference sequence). This CDR3 is built from 14 residues. In the authors' methods: It was from reference gene primer amplification that nucleated cell counts were estimated. The repertoire was sequenced with immunoSEQ multiplex PCR; TCRdb's copy has only in-frame clones and lacks some. The DNA gave D and trimming, while V, J and clone size come from that table. The sample lists around 100,000 clones, 80% to 90% occurring once. Source material: peripheral blood. This rearrangement joins TRBV6-6 to TRBJ2-5, with TRBD2 identical over 7 bases. This TCR derives from a human donor in a cohort sampled during active COVID-19. The CDR3 sequence: CASSQPGGKETQYF. The CDR3 nucleotides read TGTGCCAGCAGCCAACCCGGGGGGAAAGAGACCCAGTACTTC.